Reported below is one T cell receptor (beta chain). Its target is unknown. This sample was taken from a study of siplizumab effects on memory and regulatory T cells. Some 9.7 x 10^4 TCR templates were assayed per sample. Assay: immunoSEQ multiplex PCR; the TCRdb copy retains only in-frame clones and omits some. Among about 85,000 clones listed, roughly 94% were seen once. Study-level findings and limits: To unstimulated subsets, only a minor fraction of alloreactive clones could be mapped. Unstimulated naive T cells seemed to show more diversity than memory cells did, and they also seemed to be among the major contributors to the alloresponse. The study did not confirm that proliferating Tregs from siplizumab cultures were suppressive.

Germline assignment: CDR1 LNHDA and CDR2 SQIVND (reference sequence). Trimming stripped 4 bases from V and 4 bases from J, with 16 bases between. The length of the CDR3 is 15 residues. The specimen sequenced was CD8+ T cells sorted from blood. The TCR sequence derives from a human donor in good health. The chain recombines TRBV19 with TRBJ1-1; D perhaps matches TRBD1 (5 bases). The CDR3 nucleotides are TGTGCCAGTAGTACCAGGGAGGGATCGGGCACTGAAGCTTTCTTT. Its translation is CASSTREGSGTEAFF.